The 20 T cell receptor beta chains in this list originate from one sample, sequenced in a study of blood T cells in healthy people across ages (dated by TCRdb to between 2014 and 2017). Library preparation used 5' RACE. Sequencing took place on an Illumina HiSeq 2500. A second roughly 6 to 11 cycle PCR used a sample-barcoded 5' primer and a J-beta primer mix. TCRdb reran the public reads through fastp at Q25 and MiXCR, keeping productive beta chains. Identical CDR3 protein sequences are pooled into one entry, listed with their most common genes and DNA. The sample includes 750,000 to 950,000 distinct CDR3 sequences, with roughly 53% observed a single time. The ten biggest clones cover about 38% of the sample. The sequenced sample consisted of blood. Source of these receptors: a man older than 75 in good health.

The genes are TRBV15 and TRBJ2-1; TRBD2 is a possible D gene (5 bases). Trimming took 4 bases from V and 2 from J, leaving 15 bases between them. The CDR3 totals 16 residues. CDR1 is LNHNV, CDR2 YYDKDF, per germline (reference sequence). The CDR3 loop is CATSKPSGVTYNEQFF. The DNA for the CDR3 is TGTGCCACCAGCAAGCCCAGCGGAGTCACCTACAATGAGCAGTTCTTC.

The chain uses TRBV7-2 and TRBJ2-3; 8 positions match TRBD2. V lost 6 bases, J lost 0 bases, and 8 bases stayed unmatched. The CDR3 consists of 16 residues. CDR1 is SGHTA and CDR2 is FQGNSA in the germline V gene. DNA for the CDR3: TGTGCCAGCAGATTGACTAGCGTTACTAGCACAGATACGCAGTATTTT. Protein product: CASRLTSVTSTDTQYF.

This clonotype was observed a single time. The chain joins TRBV9 to TRBJ2-4, with TRBD1 matching over 9 bases. TRBJ2-7 matches the DNA end more closely, so the J call is doubtful. Per germline, CDR1 SGDLS and CDR2 YYNGEE. CDR3 length: 16 amino acids. CDR3 bases: TGTGCCAGCAGCGTAGGAGTGGGACAGGGCTTATACGAGCAGTACTTC. This codes for CASSVGVGQGLYEQYF.

This chain links TRBV20-1 with TRBJ2-5; D might be TRBD1 or TRBD2, each matching 5 bases. CDR3 length: 12 amino acids. CDR1 DFQATT and CDR2 SNEGSKA come from the germline V gene (reference sequence). Between the trimmed V and J ends, which lost 7 bases and 11 bases, there was a span of 20 bases. CDR3 DNA sequence: TGCAGTGGCAACCAAGGGGCGAGGGAGCAGTACTTC. The encoded protein is CSGNQGAREQYF.

This clonotype came up once. J is TRBJ2-2 and V is TRBV7-8; 7 bases map to TRBD1. The ends lost 0 bases at V and 0 bases at J; junction bases unmatched: 4. CDR1 is SGHVS and CDR2 is FQNEAQ in the germline V gene. This CDR3 has 17 residues. In DNA form, the CDR3 reads TGTGCCAGCAGCTTAGCCTGGACAGGAGCGAACACCGGGGAGCTGTTTTTT. Residues: CASSLAWTGANTGELFF.

This chain connects TRBV5-1 to TRBJ2-2; TRBD1 is a possible D gene (5 bases). The CDR3 runs to 16 residues. V was shortened by 0 bases and J by 0 bases, with 9 bases between the two germline ends. The germline gives CDR1 SGHRS, CDR2 YFSETQ. CDR3 DNA sequence: TGCGCCAGCAGCTTGGGGGGCAGTACGAACACCGGGGAGCTGTTTTTT. Translation: CASSLGGSTNTGELFF.

The CDR3 spells CATSDVLAGGSYNEQFF. CDR3 DNA: TGTGCCACCAGTGACGTACTAGCGGGAGGTTCCTACAATGAGCAGTTCTTC. The chain joins TRBV24-1 to TRBJ2-1; 12 nucleotides align to TRBD2. V shed 4 bases and J 1 base; nucleotides not matched to a gene: 4. The CDR3 is 17 residues long. Germline-derived CDR1 and CDR2 are KGHDR and SFDVKD.

The rearrangement uses TRBV7-2 and TRBJ2-5; the match to TRBD2 covers 7 bases. The CDR3 is 12 amino acids. CDR1 and CDR2 from the germline V gene are SGHTA and FQGNSA. Unmatched junction bases numbered 4, after V lost 1 base and J lost 11 bases. CDR3 nucleotide sequence: TGTGCCAGCAGCTTAGACGGGCGGGAGCAGTACTTC. Residues: CASSLDGREQYF.

This clonotype was counted only a few times. This sequence joins TRBV20-1 and TRBJ2-3; 11 bases line up with TRBD1. With V trimmed by 8 bases and J by 14 bases, 15 bases remained unmatched. CDR1 and CDR2 (germline): DFQATT, SNEGSKA (reference sequence). The CDR3 sequence is 13 residues long. CDR3 residues: CSLRGQGERYAYF. The DNA for the CDR3 is TGCAGTTTAAGGGGACAGGGGGAAAGATACGCGTATTTT.

This chain joins TRBV20-1 and TRBJ2-7, with 9 bases lining up with TRBD2. Trimming removed 6 bases from V and 5 bases from J; junction bases left unmatched: 14. Germline-derived CDR1 and CDR2 are DFQATT and SNEGSKA (reference sequence). The CDR3 has 15 residues. The CDR3: CSAHPVREGRNEQYF. The CDR3 DNA reads TGCAGTGCCCACCCGGTGCGGGAGGGCCGAAACGAGCAGTACTTC.

With respect to this clonotype: An end of the junction does not agree with germline; a read error may underlie this. The rearrangement links TRBV6-1 to TRBJ2-6, with a possible D match to TRBD2 (5 bases). Germline values: CDR1 MNHNS, CDR2 SASEGT. This CDR3 contains 14 residues. CDR3 nucleotide sequence: TGTACCAGCAGTGAAGCGGCTATAGCCAACGTCCTGACTTTC. The encoded protein is CTSSEAAIANVLTF.

This chain joins TRBV28 and TRBJ2-5; D might be TRBD1 (6 bases). The CDR3 is made up of 15 amino acids. The germline V gene has CDR1 MDHEN and CDR2 SYDVKM. Between the trimmed V and J ends, which lost 2 bases and 11 bases, there was a span of 21 bases. CDR3 DNA: TGTGCCAGCAGTTTACGGGTCACCAGAGGGGGTGAGCAGTACTTC. This codes for CASSLRVTRGGEQYF.

The chain is built from TRBV27 and TRBJ2-4, with 7 nucleotides matching TRBD1. The germline V gene encodes CDR1 MNHEY and CDR2 SMNVEV (reference sequence). V shed 5 bases, J shed 0 bases, and the junction held 4 bases outside the gene matches. The CDR3 has 15 residues. In DNA form, the CDR3 reads TGTGCCAGCAGTGATGGACAGGCAGCCAAAAACATTCAGTACTTC. It specifies CASSDGQAAKNIQYF.

The chain carries TRBV7-9 and TRBJ1-4, with a weak D call TRBD1 (6 bases). Per germline, CDR1 SEHNR and CDR2 FQNEAQ (reference sequence). The V end was cut by 5 bases, the J end by 7 bases, with 14 bases between. The CDR3 loop spans 14 amino acids. The CDR3 nucleotides are TGTGCCAGCAGCCCCACAGGGAGGCCTGAAAAACTGTTTTTT. It is translated as CASSPTGRPEKLFF.

CDR3 sequence (DNA): TGTGCCAGCAGCGTAGTGGGCATCGACAGATACGCGTATTTT. It translates to CASSVVGIDRYAYF. The V and J genes are TRBV11-2 and TRBJ2-3; D is possibly TRBD1 (5 bases). Trimming took off 5 bases at V and 14 bases at J, with 23 bases between the two ends. This CDR3 region has 14 residues. Germline V CDR1 and CDR2: SGHAT, FQNNGV.

The V call is TRBV25-1, the J call TRBJ2-5; 14 bases map to TRBD2. With V trimmed by 4 bases and J by 5 bases, 12 bases remained unmatched. CDR3 length: 18 amino acids. Germline assignment: CDR1 MGHDK and CDR2 SYGVNS. DNA of the CDR3: TGTGCCAGCAGTGGGGGACTAGCGGGAGCGGCGGCGGTTGAGACCCAGTACTTC. As protein: CASSGGLAGAAAVETQYF.

This clonotype has only a few counts. The genes are TRBV7-2 and TRBJ2-7, with D tentatively TRBD2 (6 bases). The CDR3 loop spans 15 amino acids. V shed 5 bases and J shed 2 bases, with 16 bases lying between them. Germline CDR1 SGHTA, CDR2 FQGNSA. The CDR3 DNA is TGTGCCAGCAGCAAGGTCGGGGGAGTTACCTACGAGCAGTACTTC. Translation gives CASSKVGGVTYEQYF.

This clonotype was picked up many times. The chain couples TRBV28 to TRBJ2-5; 8 bases match TRBD1. V gave up 3 bases and J gave up 1 base; unmatched junction bases: 7. Germline V gives CDR1 MDHEN, CDR2 SYDVKM. The length of the CDR3 is 16 residues. The chain's CDR3 is CASSFPTGVLQETQYF. The DNA of the CDR3 is TGTGCCAGCAGTTTTCCGACAGGGGTTCTCCAAGAGACCCAGTACTTC.

Concerning this clonotype itself: This may come from a read error, since a much larger clone is one base off. The rearrangement links TRBV7-2 to TRBJ2-3; TRBD1 matches at 8 bases. After removal of 7 bases from V and 3 bases from J, the junction contained 9 bases not matched to a gene. The CDR3 has 15 residues. The germline V gene has CDR1 SGHTA and CDR2 FQGNSA. In DNA form, the CDR3 reads TGTGCCAGCAACCCACGACAGGGGAGGACAGATACGCAGTATTTT. Translating gives CASNPRQGRTDTQYF.

This chain uses TRBV5-1 with TRBJ2-3; 7 bases are shared with TRBD2. Looked up from germline, CDR1 is SGHRS and CDR2 is YFSETQ. The CDR3 runs to 16 residues. V gave up 2 bases and J gave up 0 bases; unmatched junction bases: 6. The CDR3 loop is CASSFLADSSTDTQYF. The CDR3 DNA sequence: TGCGCCAGCAGCTTCCTAGCGGACTCAAGCACAGATACGCAGTATTTT.